The 4 T cell receptor beta chains below all came from one sample that was sequenced in a study of blood T cell repertoires in COVID-19. Sequenced by immunoSEQ multiplex PCR; TCRdb stores in-frame clones only, minus some. In the table there are fewer than 150,000 clones, around 90% of which are singletons. Sequences were obtained from peripheral blood. These receptor sequences come from a woman aged 80 or over with acute or convalescent COVID-19.

The chain combines TRBV30 with TRBJ1-6, with D possibly matching TRBD1 (5 bases). V gave up 5 bases and J gave up 3 bases, with 23 bases separating them. The V gene's germline CDR1 is GTSNPN and CDR2 SVGIG (reference sequence). CDR3 length: 18 residues. The CDR3 DNA sequence: TGTGCCTGGCGCGGGGGGACTTCACCTAGCCTCTATAATTCACCCCTCCACTTT. Translating it yields CAWRGGTSPSLYNSPLHF.

J is TRBJ2-5 and V is TRBV3-1 (or the pseudogene TRBV3-2); possibly TRBD1 for D (5 bases). Looked up from germline, CDR1 is LGHDT and CDR2 is YNNKEL (reference sequence). V was clipped by 2 bases and J by 7 bases, with 8 bases between them. This CDR3 is built from 12 residues. In DNA, the CDR3 is TGTGCCAGCAGCCAACCAGGGTGGACCCAGTACTTC. Its translation is CASSQPGWTQYF.

This chain joins TRBV7-9 and TRBJ2-3; weak D call: TRBD1 (5 bases). V was clipped by 0 bases and J by 4 bases, with 11 bases between them. The CDR3 has 15 residues. Germline-derived CDR1 and CDR2 are SEHNR and FQNEAQ (reference sequence). Here the CDR3 reads CASSLATPRADTQYF. Here the CDR3 DNA reads TGTGCCAGCAGCTTAGCCACTCCCAGGGCAGATACGCAGTATTTT.

V gene TRBV2 combines with J gene TRBJ1-1, with D possibly matching TRBD1 (6 bases). V lost 2 bases and J lost 3, with 16 bases in between. Germline loops: CDR1 SNHLY, CDR2 FYNNEI. This CDR3 is 16 amino acids long. The CDR3 reads CASSETGFNEDTEAFF. CDR3 coding DNA: TGTGCCAGCAGTGAAACAGGGTTTAATGAGGACACTGAAGCTTTCTTT.